The next 31 T cell receptor beta chains were all read from a single sample in a study of technical replicates of blood from a handful of donors. Profiling relied on immunoSEQ multiplex PCR, and the TCRdb table lists in-frame clones only, not all of them. The table lists about 90,000 clones, around 94% of them singletons, with approximately 0.25% in the top ten. Material: T cells isolated from PBMCs. The receptor set was obtained from a human donor in good health.

Only one count was recorded for this clone. DNA for the CDR3: TGTGCCAGCAATAGCGGGGGGGCAAGATACGAGCAGTACTTC. Residues: CASNSGGARYEQYF. The J gene is TRBJ2-7, the V gene TRBV27; 11 bases are shared with TRBD2. The CDR3 is 14 amino acids. Unmatched junction bases numbered 6, after V lost 7 bases and J lost 4 bases. The germline V gene has CDR1 MNHEY and CDR2 SMNVEV (reference sequence).

This rearrangement joins TRBV7-2 to TRBJ1-5; D not certain. CDR3 length equals 13 residues. V was cut by 1 base and J by 7 bases, with 8 bases left in between. Per the germline V gene, CDR1 is SGHTA and CDR2 is FQGNSA. The CDR3 nucleotides read TGTGCCAGCAGCTTAGAGGAGGGACAGCCCCAGCATTTT. Translated, it gives CASSLEEGQPQHF. Complete variable domain (other parts from reference TRBV7-2 and TRBJ1-5): GAGVSQSPSNKVTEKGKDVELRCDPISGHTALYWYRQSLGQGLEFLIYFQGNSAPDKSGLPSDRFSAERTGGSVSTLTIQRTQQEDSAVYLCASSLEEGQPQHFGDGTRLSIL.

V gene TRBV6-5 combines with J gene TRBJ1-1, with TRBD1 matching over 9 bases. V lost 5 bases and J lost 9; bases outside the gene matches: 4. The CDR3 length is 12 residues. Germline V gene lookup returns CDR1 MNHEY and CDR2 SVGAGI. CDR3 amino acids: CASSRDRVQAFF. The CDR3 region has the DNA TGTGCCAGCAGTCGGGACAGGGTCCAAGCTTTCTTT.

This rearrangement joins TRBV7-2 to TRBJ2-3; 9 nucleotides align to TRBD1. Looked up from germline, CDR1 is SGHTA and CDR2 is FQGNSA. CDR3 length: 16 residues. The V and J ends lost 5 bases and 4 bases, in that order; junction bases with no gene match: 10. CDR3 sequence reads: CASSARDRVLADTQYF. The CDR3 DNA is TGTGCCAGCAGCGCCCGGGACAGGGTGTTAGCAGATACGCAGTATTTT.

V is TRBV27 and J is TRBJ2-7; the match to TRBD2 covers 9 bases. Germline V lookup: CDR1 MNHEY, CDR2 SMNVEV (reference sequence). The ends lost 6 bases at V and 3 bases at J; junction bases unmatched: 12. This CDR3 is built from 16 residues. Written as DNA, the CDR3 is TGTGCCAGCAGCTCCTTAGTCGGGCGGGAGGGCTACGAGCAGTACTTC. Translating gives CASSSLVGREGYEQYF.

V and J are TRBV5-4 and TRBJ1-3, with D unresolved. The CDR3 spans 18 residues. V lost 5 bases and J lost 0, with 21 bases in between. Germline loops: CDR1 SGHNT, CDR2 YYREEE (reference sequence). CDR3 residues: CASSLGAPAPHSGNTIYF. Here the CDR3 DNA reads TGTGCCAGCAGTCTTGGAGCCCCGGCACCCCACTCTGGAAACACCATATATTTT.

The count of this clone is one. V gene TRBV7-9 combines with J gene TRBJ1-1; the D gene is possibly TRBD1 (5 bases). The length of the CDR3 is 16 residues. Germline V CDR1 and CDR2: SEHNR, FQNEAQ (reference sequence). Trimming stripped 0 bases from V and 6 bases from J, with 17 bases between. CDR3 nucleotide sequence: TGTGCCAGCAGCTTAGCATTGGATTGGGGCCGGGCTGAAGCTTTCTTT. Amino acid sequence: CASSLALDWGRAEAFF.

The V call is TRBV15, the J call TRBJ1-1; 9 bases are shared with TRBD1. V shed 0 bases, J shed 3 bases, and the junction held 14 bases outside the gene matches. From germline, CDR1 is LNHNV and CDR2 YYDKDF (reference sequence). This CDR3 has 19 residues. The DNA for the CDR3 is TGTGCCACCAGCAGAGAATATGGGACAGGGAGTGGATTGGACACTGAAGCTTTCTTT. Translating gives CATSREYGTGSGLDTEAFF.

The chain is built from TRBV19 and TRBJ1-2; D possibly corresponds to TRBD1 (5 bases). The CDR3 totals 15 residues. Germline V gives CDR1 LNHDA, CDR2 SQIVND (reference sequence). With 3 bases removed from V and 4 bases from J, the gap between germline ends came to 15 bases. This CDR3 reads CASSISQGTGYGYTF. The CDR3 nucleotides are TGTGCCAGTAGTATCTCGCAGGGAACCGGCTATGGCTACACCTTC.

The V call is TRBV7-2, the J call TRBJ2-1; D possibly corresponds to TRBD2 (6 bases). V was cut by 2 bases and J by 2 bases, with 13 bases left in between. Germline V lookup: CDR1 SGHTA, CDR2 FQGNSA. This CDR3 has 16 residues. DNA for the CDR3: TGTGCCAGCAGCTTAAGGGGACGGGGGACCTACAATGAGCAGTTCTTC. Translating gives CASSLRGRGTYNEQFF.

V and J are TRBV19 and TRBJ2-1; D remains ambiguous. Trimming cost V 8 bases and J 6 bases, with 17 bases left between them. CDR1 is LNHDA, CDR2 SQIVND, per germline (reference sequence). The CDR3 has 14 residues. The DNA for the CDR3 is TGTGCCAGTTCGCACATAACCAATCCCAATGAGCAGTTCTTC. Translating it yields CASSHITNPNEQFF.

The table lists this clone with a few counts. The chain combines TRBV7-8 with TRBJ2-3; D not certain. The germline V gene encodes CDR1 SGHVS and CDR2 FQNEAQ. V lost 2 bases to trimming and J lost 2 bases, with 14 bases between them. The CDR3 is made up of 16 amino acids. CDR3 coding DNA: TGTGCCAGCAGCTTAACCTTCGGGTCTACCACAGATACGCAGTATTTT. This codes for CASSLTFGSTTDTQYF.

This sequence joins TRBV19 and TRBJ2-1; 7 bases are a match to TRBD1. CDR3 length equals 16 residues. V was clipped by 4 bases and J by 6 bases; unmatched bases: 12. CDR1 and CDR2 (germline): LNHDA, SQIVND (reference sequence). The chain's CDR3 is CASSNGLSGGFNEQFF. CDR3 nucleotides: TGTGCCAGTAGTAATGGGTTGTCAGGGGGTTTCAATGAGCAGTTCTTC.

The chain employs TRBV9 and TRBJ2-2, with D maybe TRBD1 (6 bases). CDR3 size: 14 residues. Germline CDR1 and CDR2: SGDLS and YYNGEE. V lost 4 bases and J 4 bases, leaving 11 bases between the germline ends. The CDR3 here is CASSQTGTTGELFF. The DNA for the CDR3 is TGTGCCAGCAGCCAGACAGGAACCACCGGGGAGCTGTTTTTT.

This clone was detected once. The J gene is TRBJ2-7, the V gene TRBV19; 8 nucleotides agree with TRBD2. The CDR3 loop spans 14 amino acids. Germline CDR1 LNHDA, CDR2 SQIVND (reference sequence). The junction had 5 bases not matched to a gene; V was cut back by 4 bases and J by 3 bases. The CDR3 protein is CASSTTGTSYEQYF. The CDR3 DNA reads TGTGCCAGTAGTACAACCGGGACTAGCTACGAGCAGTACTTC.

The chain uses TRBV29-1 and TRBJ2-1, with a tentative D call TRBD1 (5 bases). The V gene's germline CDR1 is SQVTM and CDR2 ANQGSEA. V gave up 3 bases and J gave up 6 bases, with 15 bases separating them. CDR3 length equals 14 residues. The CDR3 sequence is CSVDGQGLGNEQFF. The DNA for the CDR3 is TGCAGCGTTGACGGTCAGGGCTTGGGCAATGAGCAGTTCTTC.

V usage is TRBV19 and J usage is TRBJ2-2, with a tentative D call TRBD2 (6 bases). The CDR3 loop spans 19 amino acids. The germline gives CDR1 LNHDA, CDR2 SQIVND (reference sequence). V was trimmed by 3 bases and J by 0 bases, leaving 20 bases between them. CDR3 in DNA: TGTGCCAGTAGTATTGTTAGGGGACTGACTTCTACGAACACCGGGGAGCTGTTTTTT. It is translated as CASSIVRGLTSTNTGELFF.

The V gene is TRBV13, the J gene TRBJ1-2; 8 bases are shared with TRBD1. Per the germline V gene, CDR1 is PRHDT and CDR2 is FYEKMQ (reference sequence). This CDR3 has 15 residues. V trimming: 7 bases; J trimming: 4 bases; junction bases outside the gene matches: 11. CDR3 nucleotides: TGTGCCAGCACCCAGGGGGCAGGGGGAGGCTATGGCTACACCTTC. Translated, it gives CASTQGAGGGYGYTF. The full variable domain, its missing parts supplied by reference TRBV13 and TRBJ1-2, is AAGVIQSPRHLIKEKRETATLKCYPIPRHDTVYWYQQGPGQDPQFLISFYEKMQSDKGSIPDRFSAQQFSDYHSELNMSSLELGDSALYFCASTQGAGGGYGYTFGSGTRLTVV.

The chain recombines TRBV9 with TRBJ2-1; TRBD1 might be the D (7 bases). The V end was cut by 0 bases, the J end by 9 bases, with 16 bases between. This CDR3 contains 15 residues. The germline V gene encodes CDR1 SGDLS and CDR2 YYNGEE. The DNA of the CDR3 is TGTGCCAGCAGCGTAGACAGGGGAGGCTCCAGTGAGCAGTTCTTC. Translating it yields CASSVDRGGSSEQFF. The variable domain in full, with the rest retrieved from reference TRBV9 and TRBJ2-1, is DSGVTQTPKHLITATGQRVTLRCSPRSGDLSVYWYQQSLDQGLQFLIQYYNGEERAKGNILERFSAQQFPDLHSELNLSSLELGDSALYFCASSVDRGGSSEQFFGPGTRLTVL.

The genes are TRBV7-6 and TRBJ1-1, with 9 nucleotides matching TRBD1. CDR1 SGHVS and CDR2 FNYEAQ come from the germline V gene. The CDR3 contains 19 residues. V dropped 4 bases and J dropped 3; count of bases not matched to a gene: 18. The CDR3 is CASSYSPGQGTRGDTEAFF. The CDR3 DNA reads TGTGCCAGCAGCTACTCTCCGGGACAGGGTACCCGTGGGGACACTGAAGCTTTCTTT.

The CDR3 coding sequence is TGTGCCAGCAGTGACTCTAGCGGGGGGGGAACAGATACGCAGTATTTT. Amino acid sequence: CASSDSSGGGTDTQYF. The J gene is TRBJ2-3, the V gene TRBV6-4; 11 bases match TRBD2. This CDR3 region has 16 residues. Trimming at V came to 0 bases and at J to 3 bases, leaving 2 bases not matched to a gene. Germline CDR1 reads MRHNA; CDR2 reads SNTAGT.

Concerning this clone itself: The junction does not match germline at one end; this may be a read error. The genes are TRBV10-3 and TRBJ2-1; weak D call: TRBD1 (6 bases). The CDR3 has 13 residues. Per germline, CDR1 ENHRY and CDR2 SYGVKD. The CDR3 nucleotides read TGTGCCCTCAGACAGGACCCTTACAATGAGCAGTTCTTC. This translates into CALRQDPYNEQFF.

This clone was picked up one time. V gene TRBV30 combines with J gene TRBJ2-7; possibly TRBD2 for D (5 bases). Trimming took 4 bases from V and 3 from J, leaving 16 bases between them. CDR1 and CDR2 from the germline V gene are GTSNPN and SVGIG (reference sequence). The CDR3 is 14 residues long. The CDR3 nucleotides are TGTGCCTGGAACGGCGGAGGCCTCCGCTACGAGCAGTACTTC. Protein sequence: CAWNGGGLRYEQYF.

The DNA for the CDR3 is TGCGCCAGCAGCTTGAGCTGGGGCGGACTAATGAACACTGAAGCTTTCTTT. Translating gives CASSLSWGGLMNTEAFF. V and J are TRBV5-1 and TRBJ1-1; tentatively, D is TRBD1 (5 bases). V lost 1 base to trimming and J lost 0 bases, with 16 bases between them. In germline, CDR1 is SGHRS, CDR2 YFSETQ. CDR3 length: 17 amino acids. Full variable domain (missing parts from reference TRBV5-1 and TRBJ1-1): KAGVTQTPRYLIKTRGQQVTLSCSPISGHRSVSWYQQTPGQGLQFLFEYFSETQRNKGNFPGRFSGRQFSNSRSEMNVSTLELGDSALYLCASSLSWGGLMNTEAFFGQGTRLTVV.

The rearrangement uses TRBV11-3 and TRBJ2-2, with 8 bases lining up with TRBD2. CDR1 is SGHNT and CDR2 is YENEEA in the germline V gene. Trimming cost V 5 bases and J 0 bases; bases outside gene matches: 14. The CDR3 runs 19 residues. The CDR3 region has the DNA TGTGCCAGCAGCCGACCAGGATCAGCGGGGGACGCGAACACCGGGGAGCTGTTTTTT. Translation gives CASSRPGSAGDANTGELFF.

The chain joins TRBV18 to TRBJ2-5; no clear D. The CDR3 is 14 amino acids. Germline V lookup: CDR1 KGHSH, CDR2 LQKENI. Deletions cut 1 base from V and 4 bases from J, with 10 bases between. CDR3: CASSPLDTRETQYF. The CDR3 nucleotides are TGTGCCAGCTCACCACTAGACACCAGAGAGACCCAGTACTTC. Full variable domain (outside the CDR3, taken from reference TRBV18 and TRBJ2-5): NAGVMQNPRHLVRRRGQEARLRCSPMKGHSHVYWYRQLPEEGLKFMVYLQKENIIDESGMPKERFSAEFPKEGPSILRIQQVVRGDSAAYFCASSPLDTRETQYFGPGTRLLVL.

The V call is TRBV27, the J call TRBJ2-1; D gene unclear. Trimming removed 0 bases from V and 12 bases from J, with 15 bases in between. The CDR3 has 14 amino acids. Germline V lookup: CDR1 MNHEY, CDR2 SMNVEV (reference sequence). For the CDR3, the DNA is TGTGCCAGCAGTTTATCGACCCAGGTTGGTGGGCAGTTCTTC. It specifies CASSLSTQVGGQFF.

The chain joins TRBV15 to TRBJ2-1; 12 nucleotides agree with TRBD2. The V gene end was trimmed by 4 bases and the J gene end by 2 bases; junction bases not matched to a gene: 6. This CDR3 comprises 17 residues. The germline V gene encodes CDR1 LNHNV and CDR2 YYDKDF (reference sequence). The CDR3 protein is CATSKRLAGATYNEQFF. CDR3 bases: TGTGCCACCAGCAAAAGACTAGCGGGAGCCACCTACAATGAGCAGTTCTTC.

The chain links TRBV2 to TRBJ2-6; D possibly corresponds to TRBD2 (5 bases). CDR3 length: 18 amino acids. Trimming left V 2 bases short and J 3 bases short, with 17 bases between. Germline V gives CDR1 SNHLY, CDR2 FYNNEI. CDR3 sequence reads: CASSEYRAAADGANVLTF. The CDR3 coding sequence is TGTGCCAGCAGTGAATATAGGGCAGCGGCTGATGGGGCCAACGTCCTGACTTTC.

The V gene is TRBV7-6, the J gene TRBJ2-7; TRBD1 agrees at 8 bases. The CDR3 runs 15 residues. The V and J ends lost 5 bases and 1 base, in that order; junction bases with no gene match: 7. The germline CDR1 and CDR2 sequences are SGHVS and FNYEAQ. CDR3 protein: CASSNTGGISYEQYF. The CDR3 DNA reads TGTGCCAGCAGCAACACAGGGGGAATATCCTACGAGCAGTACTTC. Full variable domain (outside the CDR3, taken from reference TRBV7-6 and TRBJ2-7): GAGVSQSPRYKVTKRGQDVALRCDPISGHVSLYWYRQALGQGPEFLTYFNYEAQQDKSGLPNDRFSAERPEGSISTLTIQRTEQRDSAMYRCASSNTGGISYEQYFGPGTRLTVT.

The J gene is TRBJ1-1, the V gene TRBV28; D is uncertain. Germline CDR1 MDHEN, CDR2 SYDVKM. CDR3 length: 16 residues. The V end lost 7 bases, the J end lost 1 base, and 19 bases lay between the germline ends. The CDR3 spells CASIDYVWAKNTEAFF. The CDR3 DNA reads as TGTGCCAGCATCGATTATGTCTGGGCAAAGAACACTGAAGCTTTCTTT.